These T cell receptor beta chains were read from a single sample in a study of cytomegalovirus exposure and HLA in healthy donors. Generated by immunoSEQ multiplex PCR, the TCRdb table keeps only in-frame clones and is missing some. The sample records some 120,000 clones, around 74% being singletons. The sample taken for sequencing was PBMCs. These receptors were taken from a woman aged 45-65 years in good health and CMV-seropositive. Both conserved end residues are part of each CDR3. D genes are given only for firm matches. Part of the rows lack a size; the others show once, few, many or a class for expanded clones.

J gene: TRBJ2-4; clone size: NA; D gene: TRBD2; V gene: TRBV5-1; CDR3 DNA: TGCGCCAGCAGCCCGGCGGAGGGGAGGGGAAACATTCAGTACTTC; CDR3 protein: CASSPAEGRGNIQYF
J gene: TRBJ1-5; clone size: NA; D gene: NA; V gene: TRBV2; CDR3 DNA: TGTGCCAGCAGTTCTCAGGGTGTGGACAATCAGCCCCAGCATTTT; CDR3 protein: CASSSQGVDNQPQHF
J gene: TRBJ2-7; clone size: few; D gene: NA; V gene: TRBV6-5; CDR3 DNA: TGTGCCAGCAGGTTAAGCGGGACAAAACACGAGCAGTACTTC; CDR3 protein: CASRLSGTKHEQYF
J gene: TRBJ2-1; clone size: once; D gene: NA; V gene: TRBV25-1; CDR3 DNA: TGTGCCAGCAGTGAACAGGGGCTTGAGCAGTTCTTC; CDR3 protein: CASSEQGLEQFF
J gene: TRBJ2-7; clone size: once; D gene: NA; V gene: TRBV5-1; CDR3 DNA: TGCGCCAGCAGCCCCGAGGGAGGCATCCCCTACGAGCAGTACTTC; CDR3 protein: CASSPEGGIPYEQYF
J gene: TRBJ1-5; clone size: NA; D gene: TRBD1; V gene: TRBV4-1; CDR3 DNA: TGCGCCAGCAGCCCGGGACAGGCGAGTCGTCAGCCCCAGCATTTT; CDR3 protein: CASSPGQASRQPQHF
J gene: TRBJ1-1; clone size: few; D gene: TRBD1; V gene: TRBV5-3; CDR3 DNA: TGTGCCAGAAGCGAGACAGGGGGTACTGAAGCTTTCTTT; CDR3 protein: CARSETGGTEAFF
J gene: TRBJ2-7; clone size: NA; D gene: NA; V gene: TRBV7-6; CDR3 DNA: TGTGCCAGCAGCTTGGCCGGGAACGGGTGGATGAGCTACGAGCAGTACTTC; CDR3 protein: CASSLAGNGWMSYEQYF
J gene: TRBJ2-7; clone size: NA; D gene: TRBD1; V gene: TRBV6-4; CDR3 DNA: TGTGCCAGCAGTGAAACCGGGGACAGCTCCTACGAGCAGTACTTC; CDR3 protein: CASSETGDSSYEQYF
J gene: TRBJ2-1; clone size: NA; D gene: NA; V gene: TRBV30; CDR3 DNA: TGTGCCTGGGCCAGCGGAGGGTCTGGCCATGAGCAGTTCTTC; CDR3 protein: CAWASGGSGHEQFF
J gene: TRBJ2-2; clone size: NA; D gene: NA; V gene: TRBV6-6; CDR3 DNA: TGTGCCAGCACCCCCCCTAGGACCGGGGAGCTGTTTTTT; CDR3 protein: CASTPPRTGELFF
J gene: TRBJ1-2; clone size: NA; D gene: TRBD1; V gene: TRBV6-4; CDR3 DNA: TGTGCCAGCAGTGACCAGGGACAGCCAGGCTACACCTTC; CDR3 protein: CASSDQGQPGYTF
J gene: TRBJ1-5; clone size: NA; D gene: TRBD1; V gene: TRBV23-1; CDR3 DNA: TGCGCCAGCAGTCAATGTAACAGGGGACAGGCCATGAATAGCAATCAGCCCCAGCATTTT; CDR3 protein: CASSQCNRGQAMNSNQPQHF
J gene: TRBJ1-1; clone size: few; D gene: TRBD1; V gene: TRBV10-2; CDR3 DNA: TGCGCCAGCAGTGAGTCGAAGGGGGCGCGGAACACTGAAGCTTTCTTT; CDR3 protein: CASSESKGARNTEAFF
J gene: TRBJ2-1; clone size: NA; D gene: NA; V gene: TRBV18; CDR3 DNA: TGTGCCAGCTCACCGCCGACAGGCGTTGACAATGAGCAGTTCTTC; CDR3 protein: CASSPPTGVDNEQFF
J gene: TRBJ2-5; clone size: NA; D gene: NA; V gene: TRBV9; CDR3 DNA: TGTGCCAGCAGCCCAGTACAGGGTCCGGGGACCCAGTACTTC; CDR3 protein: CASSPVQGPGTQYF
J gene: TRBJ2-7; clone size: NA; D gene: TRBD2; V gene: TRBV7-6; CDR3 DNA: TGTGCCAGCAGCTCCCTAGCGGGGGTCGCCGAGCAGTACTTC; CDR3 protein: CASSSLAGVAEQYF
J gene: TRBJ2-3; clone size: NA; D gene: NA; V gene: TRBV6-6; CDR3 DNA: TGTGCCAGCGCGGGGGCGGGGTTTACAGATACGCAGTATTTT; CDR3 protein: CASAGAGFTDTQYF
J gene: TRBJ1-2; clone size: NA; D gene: NA; V gene: TRBV6-6; CDR3 DNA: TGTGCCAGCAGTTACGAGGTCCCCGCTAACTATGGCTACACCTTC; CDR3 protein: CASSYEVPANYGYTF
J gene: TRBJ2-1; clone size: NA; D gene: NA; V gene: TRBV10-3; CDR3 DNA: TGTGCCATCAGCTCACAGGGCAATGAGCAGTTCTTC; CDR3 protein: CAISSQGNEQFF
J gene: TRBJ1-5; clone size: few; D gene: NA; V gene: TRBV19; CDR3 DNA: TGTGCCAGTAGCCTCACAGAGCAGCCCCAGCATTTT; CDR3 protein: CASSLTEQPQHF
J gene: TRBJ2-3; clone size: NA; D gene: TRBD1; V gene: TRBV5-1; CDR3 DNA: TGCGCCAGCAGCAACAGACAGGGGACCGGCACAGATACGCAGTATTTT; CDR3 protein: CASSNRQGTGTDTQYF
J gene: TRBJ2-1; clone size: NA; D gene: NA; V gene: TRBV7-2; CDR3 DNA: TGTGCCAGCAGCCGAGACAGGACGGATGAGCAGTTCTTC; CDR3 protein: CASSRDRTDEQFF
J gene: TRBJ1-2; clone size: NA; D gene: NA; V gene: TRBV7-2; CDR3 DNA: TGTGCCAGCAGCCCCAGGTCCGGACAGTATGGCTACACCTTC; CDR3 protein: CASSPRSGQYGYTF
J gene: TRBJ1-6; clone size: NA; D gene: NA; V gene: TRBV19; CDR3 DNA: TGTGCCAGTAAAAGGTTAGGGGTGGGTTTTTCACCCCTCCACTTT; CDR3 protein: CASKRLGVGFSPLHF
J gene: TRBJ2-1; clone size: NA; D gene: TRBD2; V gene: TRBV10-1; CDR3 DNA: TGCGCCAGCAGTGAGTCGGGCCGGACTAGCGGTTTTGGTCAGTTCTTC; CDR3 protein: CASSESGRTSGFGQFF
J gene: TRBJ2-1; clone size: NA; D gene: TRBD1; V gene: TRBV7-9; CDR3 DNA: TGTGCCAGCAGGGGTTTCCGGGACAGGGGGCGGAATGAGCAGTTCTTC; CDR3 protein: CASRGFRDRGRNEQFF
J gene: TRBJ2-7; clone size: NA; D gene: NA; V gene: TRBV7-8; CDR3 DNA: TGTGCCAGCAGACCAGGGTTTTCCTACGAGCAGTACTTC; CDR3 protein: CASRPGFSYEQYF
J gene: TRBJ1-1; clone size: NA; D gene: NA; V gene: TRBV5-1; CDR3 DNA: TGCGCCAGCAGCTTGGAATTGGCGCCGGGTTATGGCACTGAAGCTTTCTTT; CDR3 protein: CASSLELAPGYGTEAFF
J gene: TRBJ2-3; clone size: NA; D gene: NA; V gene: TRBV7-8; CDR3 DNA: TGTGCCAGCAGCTTAGCGCACGGGGCAGATACGCAGTATTTT; CDR3 protein: CASSLAHGADTQYF
J gene: TRBJ2-1; clone size: NA; D gene: NA; V gene: TRBV14; CDR3 DNA: TGTGCCAGCAGCCAAGATTTAGCGGTCCCCACCTACAATGAGCAGTTCTTC; CDR3 protein: CASSQDLAVPTYNEQFF
J gene: TRBJ2-7; clone size: NA; D gene: NA; V gene: TRBV7-8; CDR3 DNA: TGTGCCAGCAGCTTAGCGCGTGGTCCAGGCTACGAGCAGTACTTC; CDR3 protein: CASSLARGPGYEQYF
J gene: TRBJ1-5; clone size: NA; D gene: NA; V gene: TRBV19; CDR3 DNA: TGTGCCAGTAGCGGGACACCCAGAAACAATCAGCCCCAGCATTTT; CDR3 protein: CASSGTPRNNQPQHF
J gene: TRBJ1-1; clone size: NA; D gene: TRBD1; V gene: TRBV4-1; CDR3 DNA: TGCGCCAGCAGCCTCCCGGGACAGAGGACTGAAGCTTTCTTT; CDR3 protein: CASSLPGQRTEAFF
J gene: TRBJ1-2; clone size: NA; D gene: NA; V gene: TRBV27; CDR3 DNA: TGTGCCAGCAGTCCCGGCCCGGGACTCCATAACTATGGCTACACCTTC; CDR3 protein: CASSPGPGLHNYGYTF
J gene: TRBJ1-1; clone size: NA; D gene: NA; V gene: TRBV18; CDR3 DNA: TGTGCCAGCTCACCAATCGTAGCAGGGGACACTGAAGCTTTCTTT; CDR3 protein: CASSPIVAGDTEAFF
J gene: TRBJ1-3; clone size: NA; D gene: NA; V gene: TRBV30; CDR3 DNA: TGTGCCTGGAGTAACGCAGGGGTCTCTGGAAACACCATATATTTT; CDR3 protein: CAWSNAGVSGNTIYF
J gene: TRBJ2-5; clone size: NA; D gene: NA; V gene: TRBV7-9; CDR3 DNA: TGTGCCAGCAGCTTGGGACTCTACCCTCAAGAGACCCAGTACTTC; CDR3 protein: CASSLGLYPQETQYF
J gene: TRBJ1-2; clone size: NA; D gene: TRBD1; V gene: TRBV9; CDR3 DNA: TGTGCCAGCAGCGTAACTGACAGGGGCGGCTATGGCTACACCTTC; CDR3 protein: CASSVTDRGGYGYTF
J gene: TRBJ2-7; clone size: NA; D gene: NA; V gene: TRBV4-2; CDR3 DNA: TGTGCCAGCAGCCAAGAGGTACAGAAATACGAGCAGTACTTC; CDR3 protein: CASSQEVQKYEQYF
J gene: TRBJ1-2; clone size: NA; D gene: TRBD1; V gene: TRBV29-1; CDR3 DNA: TGCAGCGTAAGGACAGGAGACTATGGCTACACCTTC; CDR3 protein: CSVRTGDYGYTF
J gene: TRBJ1-2; clone size: NA; D gene: NA; V gene: TRBV29-1; CDR3 DNA: TGCAGCGTTGAAGATCGGGAGGAGGGCCATGGCTACACCTTC; CDR3 protein: CSVEDREEGHGYTF
J gene: TRBJ1-1; clone size: few; D gene: TRBD1; V gene: TRBV6-5; CDR3 DNA: TGTGCCAGCAGCGGGGTAGGGACAGGGGACGATGAAGCTTTCTTT; CDR3 protein: CASSGVGTGDDEAFF
J gene: TRBJ1-4; clone size: NA; D gene: NA; V gene: TRBV18; CDR3 DNA: TGTGCCAGCTCGGCAGTTCGTAATGAAAAACTGTTTTTT; CDR3 protein: CASSAVRNEKLFF
J gene: TRBJ2-1; clone size: NA; D gene: NA; V gene: TRBV19; CDR3 DNA: TGTGCCAGCTCCGACCGACCAGGGTATGAGCAGTTCTTC; CDR3 protein: CASSDRPGYEQFF
J gene: TRBJ1-1; clone size: NA; D gene: NA; V gene: TRBV2; CDR3 DNA: TGTGCCAGCAGTGTGGGCACGAACACTGAAGCTTTCTTT; CDR3 protein: CASSVGTNTEAFF
J gene: TRBJ2-4; clone size: NA; D gene: TRBD1; V gene: TRBV6-4; CDR3 DNA: TGTGCCAGCAGTGACCCGAGACAGGGAAAGGCGGACATTCAGTACTTC; CDR3 protein: CASSDPRQGKADIQYF
J gene: TRBJ1-5; clone size: few; D gene: NA; V gene: TRBV5-1; CDR3 DNA: TGCGCCAGCAGCTTCGACCCGGGGAATGGGGTTTGGCCCCAGCATTTT; CDR3 protein: CASSFDPGNGVWPQHF
J gene: TRBJ1-1; clone size: NA; D gene: TRBD1; V gene: TRBV5-6; CDR3 DNA: TGTGCCAGCAGCTTTACAGGGGGCGGTGAAGCTTTCTTT; CDR3 protein: CASSFTGGGEAFF
J gene: TRBJ2-7; clone size: NA; D gene: NA; V gene: TRBV4-2; CDR3 DNA: TGTGCCAGCAGCCAAGATCAGGGTGGGGTTGGTGCCCGGGAGCAGTACTTC; CDR3 protein: CASSQDQGGVGAREQYF
J gene: TRBJ1-2; clone size: NA; D gene: NA; V gene: TRBV6-5; CDR3 DNA: TGTGCCAGCAGTCGGGGGACTGAGTATGGCTACACCTTC; CDR3 protein: CASSRGTEYGYTF
J gene: TRBJ2-7; clone size: NA; D gene: TRBD2; V gene: TRBV6-5; CDR3 DNA: TGTGCCACCGGGGGCGCGGGGGGAGTCTACGAGCAGTACTTC; CDR3 protein: CATGGAGGVYEQYF
J gene: TRBJ2-3; clone size: few; D gene: TRBD2; V gene: TRBV5-4; CDR3 DNA: TGTGCCAGCAGCGGAGTAGCGGGGGGGTCGGGCACAGATACGCAGTATTTT; CDR3 protein: CASSGVAGGSGTDTQYF
J gene: TRBJ2-3; clone size: NA; D gene: NA; V gene: TRBV6-1; CDR3 DNA: TGTGCCAGCGCTCCGGGCACAGATACGCAGTATTTT; CDR3 protein: CASAPGTDTQYF
J gene: TRBJ2-3; clone size: NA; D gene: TRBD2; V gene: TRBV7-7; CDR3 DNA: TGTGCTAGCAGCTTAGCCTTCGGGGGGTCAGATACGCAGTATTTT; CDR3 protein: CASSLAFGGSDTQYF
J gene: TRBJ2-3; clone size: NA; D gene: NA; V gene: TRBV4-1; CDR3 DNA: TGCGCCAGCAGCCAAGCATTACATTTAGATACGCAGTATTTT; CDR3 protein: CASSQALHLDTQYF
J gene: TRBJ2-7; clone size: NA; D gene: TRBD1; V gene: TRBV6-1; CDR3 DNA: TGTGCCAGCAGTGGAGACAGGGGGAGCTCCTACGAGCAGTACTTC; CDR3 protein: CASSGDRGSSYEQYF
J gene: TRBJ2-1; clone size: once; D gene: NA; V gene: TRBV27; CDR3 DNA: TGTGCCAGCAGTACGTACTCCGAGGGCTTGCAGTTCTTC; CDR3 protein: CASSTYSEGLQFF
J gene: TRBJ2-1; clone size: NA; D gene: TRBD2; V gene: TRBV15; CDR3 DNA: TGTGCCACCAGCAGAGATCGGGGGGGCTACAATGAGCAGTTCTTC; CDR3 protein: CATSRDRGGYNEQFF